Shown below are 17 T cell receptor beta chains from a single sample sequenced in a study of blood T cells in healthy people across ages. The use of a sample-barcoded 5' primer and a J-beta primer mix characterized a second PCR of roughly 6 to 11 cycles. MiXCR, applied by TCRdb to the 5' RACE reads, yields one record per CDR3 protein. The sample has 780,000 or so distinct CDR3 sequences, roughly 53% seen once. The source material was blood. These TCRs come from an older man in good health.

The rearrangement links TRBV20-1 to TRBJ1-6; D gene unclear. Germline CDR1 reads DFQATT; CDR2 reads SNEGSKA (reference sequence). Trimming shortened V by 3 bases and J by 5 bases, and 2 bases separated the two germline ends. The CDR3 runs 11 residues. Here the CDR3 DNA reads TGCAGTGCTAGCCATAATTCACCCCTCCACTTT. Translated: CSASHNSPLHF.

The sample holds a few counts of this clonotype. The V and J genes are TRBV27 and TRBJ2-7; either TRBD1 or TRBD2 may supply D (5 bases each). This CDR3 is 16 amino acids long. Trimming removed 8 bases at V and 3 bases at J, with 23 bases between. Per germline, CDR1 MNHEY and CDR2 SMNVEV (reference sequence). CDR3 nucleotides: TGTGCCAGCCCATCCGAGGGGCCCAAACTCCTCTACGAGCAGTACTTC. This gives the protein CASPSEGPKLLYEQYF.

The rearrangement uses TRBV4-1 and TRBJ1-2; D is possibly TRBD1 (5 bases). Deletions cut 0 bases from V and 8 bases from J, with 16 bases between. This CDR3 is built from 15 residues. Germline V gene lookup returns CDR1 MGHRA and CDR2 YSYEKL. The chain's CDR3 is CASSQDGVGARGYTF. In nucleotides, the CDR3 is TGCGCCAGCAGCCAAGATGGGGTAGGGGCGCGAGGCTACACCTTC.

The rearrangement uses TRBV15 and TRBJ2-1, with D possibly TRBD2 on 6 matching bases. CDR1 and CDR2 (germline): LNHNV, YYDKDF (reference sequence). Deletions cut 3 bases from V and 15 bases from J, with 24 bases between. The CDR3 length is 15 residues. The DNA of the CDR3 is TGTGCCACCAGCAGGGGGGAACTAGCTTATCCCAAGCGGTTCTTC. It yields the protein CATSRGELAYPKRFF. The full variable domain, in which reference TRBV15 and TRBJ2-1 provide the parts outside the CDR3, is DAMVIQNPRYQVTQFGKPVTLSCSQTLNHNVMYWYQQKSSQAPKLLFHYYDKDFNNEADTPDNFQSRRPNTSFCFLDIRSPGLGDTAMYLCATSRGELAYPKRFFGPGTRLTVL.

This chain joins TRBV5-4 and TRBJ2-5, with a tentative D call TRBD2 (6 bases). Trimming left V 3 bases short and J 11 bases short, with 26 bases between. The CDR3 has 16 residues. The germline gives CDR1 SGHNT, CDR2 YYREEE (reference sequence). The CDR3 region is CASSYSAGLGSMGQYF. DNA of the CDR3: TGTGCCAGCAGCTATTCAGCGGGTCTAGGGAGTATGGGGCAGTACTTC. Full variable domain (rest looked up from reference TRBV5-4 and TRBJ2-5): ETGVTQSPTHLIKTRGQQVTLRCSSQSGHNTVSWYQQALGQGPQFIFQYYREEENGRGNFPPRFSGLQFPNYSSELNVNALELDDSALYLCASSYSAGLGSMGQYFGPGTRLLVL.

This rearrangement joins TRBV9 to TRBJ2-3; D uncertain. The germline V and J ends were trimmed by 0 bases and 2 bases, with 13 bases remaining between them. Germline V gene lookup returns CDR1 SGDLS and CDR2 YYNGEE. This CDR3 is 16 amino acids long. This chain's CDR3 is CASSVDVEKATDTQYF. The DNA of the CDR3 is TGTGCCAGCAGCGTAGACGTGGAGAAGGCCACAGATACGCAGTATTTT. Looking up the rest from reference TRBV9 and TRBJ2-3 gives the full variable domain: DSGVTQTPKHLITATGQRVTLRCSPRSGDLSVYWYQQSLDQGLQFLIQYYNGEERAKGNILERFSAQQFPDLHSELNLSSLELGDSALYFCASSVDVEKATDTQYFGPGTRLTVL.

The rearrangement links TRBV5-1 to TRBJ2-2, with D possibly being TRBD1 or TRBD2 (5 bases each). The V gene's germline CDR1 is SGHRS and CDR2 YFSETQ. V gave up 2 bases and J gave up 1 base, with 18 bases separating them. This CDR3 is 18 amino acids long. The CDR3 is CASSFSLGQGRNTGELFF. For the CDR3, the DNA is TGCGCCAGCAGCTTCTCCTTAGGGCAGGGACGGAACACCGGGGAGCTGTTTTTT.

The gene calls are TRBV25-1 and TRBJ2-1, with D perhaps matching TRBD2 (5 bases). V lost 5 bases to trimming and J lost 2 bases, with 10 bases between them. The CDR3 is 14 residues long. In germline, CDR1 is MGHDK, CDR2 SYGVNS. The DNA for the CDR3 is TGTGCCAGCAGTCGGGGTTTACCCTACAATGAGCAGTTCTTC. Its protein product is CASSRGLPYNEQFF.

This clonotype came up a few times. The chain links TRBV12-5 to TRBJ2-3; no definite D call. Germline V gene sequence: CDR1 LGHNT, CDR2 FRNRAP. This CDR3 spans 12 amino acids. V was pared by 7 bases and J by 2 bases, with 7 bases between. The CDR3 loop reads CASAPSTDTQYF. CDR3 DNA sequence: TGTGCTAGTGCTCCGTCCACAGATACGCAGTATTTT.

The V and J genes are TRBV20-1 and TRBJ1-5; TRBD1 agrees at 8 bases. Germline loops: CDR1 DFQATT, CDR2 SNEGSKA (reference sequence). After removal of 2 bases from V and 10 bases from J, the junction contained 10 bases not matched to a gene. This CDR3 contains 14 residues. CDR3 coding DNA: TGCAGTGCTAGACCTACAGGGGGGGAGGCCCCCCAGCATTTT. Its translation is CSARPTGGEAPQHF.

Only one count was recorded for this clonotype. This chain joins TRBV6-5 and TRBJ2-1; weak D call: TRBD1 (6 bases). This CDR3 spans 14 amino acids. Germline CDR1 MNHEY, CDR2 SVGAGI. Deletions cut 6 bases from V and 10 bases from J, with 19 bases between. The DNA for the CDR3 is TGTGCCAGCAGCCGGGACAAAGGGACCTACGAGCAGTTCTTC. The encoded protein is CASSRDKGTYEQFF.

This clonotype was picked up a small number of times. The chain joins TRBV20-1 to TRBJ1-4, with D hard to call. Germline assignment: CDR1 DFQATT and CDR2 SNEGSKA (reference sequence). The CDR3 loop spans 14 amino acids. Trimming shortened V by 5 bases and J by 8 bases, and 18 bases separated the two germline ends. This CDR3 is CSAPPEGLGEKLFF. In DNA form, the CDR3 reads TGCAGTGCTCCGCCGGAAGGGCTAGGAGAAAAACTGTTTTTT.

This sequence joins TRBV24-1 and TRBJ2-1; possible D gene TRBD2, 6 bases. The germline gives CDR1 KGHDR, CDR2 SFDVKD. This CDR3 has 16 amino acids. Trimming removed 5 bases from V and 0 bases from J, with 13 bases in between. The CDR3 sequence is CATSAGSGSSYNEQFF. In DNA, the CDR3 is TGTGCCACCAGTGCCGGGAGCGGCAGCTCCTACAATGAGCAGTTCTTC.

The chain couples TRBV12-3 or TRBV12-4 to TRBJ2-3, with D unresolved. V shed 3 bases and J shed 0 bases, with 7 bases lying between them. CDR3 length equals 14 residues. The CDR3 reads CASSFQASTDTQYF. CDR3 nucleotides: TGTGCCAGCAGTTTTCAGGCTAGCACAGATACGCAGTATTTT.

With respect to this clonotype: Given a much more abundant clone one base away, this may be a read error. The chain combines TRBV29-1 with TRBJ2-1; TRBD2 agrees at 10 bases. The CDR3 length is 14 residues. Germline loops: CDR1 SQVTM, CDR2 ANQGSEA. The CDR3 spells CSVGTSGVHNKQFF. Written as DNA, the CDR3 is TGCAGCGTTGGCACTAGCGGGGTCCACAATAAGCAGTTCTTC.

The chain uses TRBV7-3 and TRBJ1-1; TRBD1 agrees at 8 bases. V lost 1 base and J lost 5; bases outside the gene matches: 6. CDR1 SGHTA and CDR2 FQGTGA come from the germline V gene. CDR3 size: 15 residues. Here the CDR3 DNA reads TGTGCCAGCAGCTTAAGGTCCAGGGGGCGGACTGAAGCTTTCTTT. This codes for CASSLRSRGRTEAFF.

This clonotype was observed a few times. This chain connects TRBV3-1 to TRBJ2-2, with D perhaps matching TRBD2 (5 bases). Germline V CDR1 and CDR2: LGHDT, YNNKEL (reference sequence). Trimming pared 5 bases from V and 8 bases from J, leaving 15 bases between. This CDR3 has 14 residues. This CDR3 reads CASSALEVEGELFF. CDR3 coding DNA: TGTGCCAGCAGCGCCTTGGAGGTAGAGGGGGAGCTGTTTTTT.